The 21 T cell receptor beta chains below come from one sample, sequenced in a study of cytomegalovirus exposure and HLA in healthy donors. Amplification used 60 Vbeta primers and 13 Jbeta primers. Here immunoSEQ multiplex PCR was the method, and the copy in TCRdb shows in-frame clones only, minus some. The sample carries roughly 150,000 clones, roughly 83% recorded once. The material sequenced was PBMCs. The receptors come from a woman younger than 35 in good health and CMV-seronegative.

The chain joins TRBV19 to TRBJ1-2; D is possibly TRBD1 (6 bases). This CDR3 region has 15 residues. Between the trimmed V and J ends, which lost 2 bases and 7 bases, there was a span of 17 bases. Germline lookup yields CDR1 LNHDA and CDR2 SQIVND (reference sequence). Here the CDR3 reads CASSIIYTGSGGYTF. CDR3 DNA: TGTGCCAGTAGTATAATTTACACAGGGAGTGGTGGCTACACCTTC. Full variable domain (missing parts from reference TRBV19 and TRBJ1-2): DGGITQSPKYLFRKEGQNVTLSCEQNLNHDAMYWYRQDPGQGLRLIYYSQIVNDFQKGDIAEGYSVSREKKESFPLTVTSAQKNPTAFYLCASSIIYTGSGGYTFGSGTRLTVV.

V usage is TRBV7-3 and J usage is TRBJ2-2; 9 bases line up with TRBD1. From germline, CDR1 is SGHTA and CDR2 FQGTGA. This CDR3 comprises 17 residues. J was trimmed by 3 bases and V by 0 bases; bases with no gene match: 5. Written as DNA, the CDR3 is TGTGCCAGCAGCTTAACTAGGGACAGGGCGGACACCGGGGAGCTGTTTTTT. Its protein product is CASSLTRDRADTGELFF. The full variable domain, with the rest looked up from reference TRBV7-3 and TRBJ2-2, is GAGVSQTPSNKVTEKGKYVELRCDPISGHTALYWYRQSLGQGPEFLIYFQGTGAADDSGLPNDRFFAVRPEGSVSTLKIQRTERGDSAVYLCASSLTRDRADTGELFFGEGSRLTVL.

V and J are TRBV6-1 and TRBJ1-1; tentative D call: TRBD1 (5 bases). Between the trimmed V and J ends, which lost 6 bases and 5 bases, there was a span of 10 bases. Germline V gene sequence: CDR1 MNHNS, CDR2 SASEGT. The CDR3 covers 12 residues. CDR3 in amino acids: CASRRRGTEAFF. In DNA, the CDR3 is TGTGCCAGCAGGAGGAGGGGAACTGAAGCTTTCTTT.

The gene calls are TRBV5-4 and TRBJ1-6, with 9 bases aligning to TRBD1. V gave up 1 base and J gave up 9 bases; unmatched junction bases: 8. Per the germline V gene, CDR1 is SGHNT and CDR2 is YYREEE (reference sequence). CDR3 length: 16 residues. The DNA of the CDR3 is TGTGCCAGCAGCTTGTGGGCAGGACAGGGGAGTTCACCCCTCCACTTT. Translated: CASSLWAGQGSSPLHF.

Only a few counts were recorded for this clone. The chain joins TRBV11-2 to TRBJ1-2; D is unresolved. Germline V gene lookup returns CDR1 SGHAT and CDR2 FQNNGV. CDR3 size: 17 residues. With 4 bases removed from V and 5 bases from J, the gap between germline ends came to 23 bases. Here the CDR3 reads CASSSTARLGNLYGYTF. For the CDR3, the DNA is TGTGCCAGCAGCTCTACAGCCAGATTAGGAAATCTATATGGCTACACCTTC.

A remark on this clone: A read error may produce the germline difference seen at one junction end. The V and J genes are TRBV12-5 and TRBJ2-7; 8 nucleotides agree with TRBD1. CDR1 and CDR2 (germline): LGHNT, FRNRAP. This CDR3 comprises 17 residues. CDR3 nucleotide sequence: TGTGCTAGTAGTTTGGCCCTATCCGGGACAGGCATCTACGAGCAGTACTTC. The encoded protein is CASSLALSGTGIYEQYF.

This chain links TRBV6-4 with TRBJ1-5; 9 positions match TRBD1. The J segment lost 0 bases and the V segment lost 6 bases, leaving 3 bases of the junction unmatched. The germline V gene has CDR1 MRHNA and CDR2 SNTAGT. The CDR3 runs 15 residues. The CDR3 nucleotides are TGTGCCAGCAGCCGGACAGGGGATAGCAATCAGCCCCAGCATTTT. Its protein product is CASSRTGDSNQPQHF.

The chain carries TRBV6-5 and TRBJ1-1; D perhaps matches TRBD1 (5 bases). Trimming took off 7 bases at V and 10 bases at J, with 19 bases between the two ends. The CDR3 is 13 residues long. CDR1 MNHEY and CDR2 SVGAGI come from the germline V gene. CDR3 nucleotide sequence: TGTGCCAGCACGCGGCGGGGCAGCCTCGGAGCTTTCTTT. The encoded protein is CASTRRGSLGAFF.

This clone was counted between two and nine times. The rearrangement links TRBV5-6 to TRBJ2-1, with D possibly matching TRBD1 (6 bases). Between the trimmed V and J ends, which lost 3 bases and 7 bases, there was a span of 8 bases. Germline values: CDR1 SGHDT, CDR2 YYEEEE. The CDR3 length is 12 residues. The CDR3 DNA sequence: TGTGCCAGCAGCTACGGACAGAATGAGCAGTTCTTC. As protein: CASSYGQNEQFF.

This sequence joins TRBV27 and TRBJ1-5; 8 bases map to TRBD1. Per germline, CDR1 MNHEY and CDR2 SMNVEV (reference sequence). The V gene end was trimmed by 4 bases and the J gene end by 6 bases; junction bases not matched to a gene: 8. The CDR3 covers 15 residues. The DNA of the CDR3 is TGTGCCAGCAGTTACCAGGGGGCGCGTACTCAGCCCCAGCATTTT. It is translated as CASSYQGARTQPQHF.

The CDR3 sequence: CASSVVGSGVADTQYF. Here the CDR3 DNA reads TGTGCCAGCAGCGTAGTTGGTAGCGGGGTGGCAGATACGCAGTATTTT. The J gene is TRBJ2-3, the V gene TRBV9, with TRBD2 identical over 8 bases. Germline V lookup: CDR1 SGDLS, CDR2 YYNGEE. Losses at the gene ends were 0 bases for V and 4 bases for J; bases not matched to a gene: 7. This CDR3 is 16 amino acids long.

The chain couples TRBV5-4 to TRBJ2-7, with 9 bases matching TRBD2. The CDR3 spans 15 residues. V lost 2 bases to trimming and J lost 4 bases; unmatched junction nucleotides: 7. CDR1 is SGHNT, CDR2 YYREEE, per germline (reference sequence). The DNA for the CDR3 is TGTGCCAGCAGCTTAGAAGCGGGGGGAAAGTACGAGCAGTACTTC. Protein sequence: CASSLEAGGKYEQYF.

As concerns this clone: A junction end diverges from the germline sequence, so it may reflect a read error. The chain employs TRBV6-5 and TRBJ2-6, with a possible D match to TRBD1 (5 bases). The germline gives CDR1 MNHEY, CDR2 SVGAGI. The CDR3 contains 13 residues. This CDR3 is CASKASGANGLTF. CDR3 DNA: TGTGCCAGCAAAGCCTCTGGGGCCAACGGCCTGACTTTC.

This clone was detected once. The chain joins TRBV18 to TRBJ1-6; the match to TRBD1 covers 7 bases. The V segment lost 2 bases and the J segment 7 bases; nucleotides outside the gene matches: 2. The CDR3 is made up of 14 amino acids. Germline V lookup: CDR1 KGHSH, CDR2 LQKENI. CDR3 protein: CASSPEGANSPLHF. CDR3 DNA sequence: TGTGCCAGCTCACCAGAGGGGGCCAATTCACCCCTCCACTTT. The full variable domain, completed using reference TRBV18 and TRBJ1-6, is NAGVMQNPRHLVRRRGQEARLRCSPMKGHSHVYWYRQLPEEGLKFMVYLQKENIIDESGMPKERFSAEFPKEGPSILRIQQVVRGDSAAYFCASSPEGANSPLHFGNGTRLTVT.

This clone was seen a few times. CDR3 protein: CASRDTGGSTEAFF. The CDR3 nucleotides are TGTGCCAGCAGGGACACAGGGGGGAGCACTGAAGCTTTCTTT. The chain has TRBV2 and TRBJ1-1, with 8 bases identical to TRBD1. Per germline, CDR1 SNHLY and CDR2 FYNNEI. This CDR3 region has 14 residues. After removal of 6 bases from V and 4 bases from J, the junction contained 7 bases not matched to a gene.

The rearrangement links TRBV7-8 to TRBJ2-6; 10 bases fit TRBD2. This CDR3 has 17 amino acids. The ends lost 3 bases at V and 4 bases at J; junction bases unmatched: 6. Germline assignment: CDR1 SGHVS and CDR2 FQNEAQ. The DNA of the CDR3 is TGTGCCAGCAGCTTGATTCTAGCGGGGGCCGGGGCCAACGTCCTGACTTTC. This sequence encodes CASSLILAGAGANVLTF. The variable domain in full, with the rest retrieved from reference TRBV7-8 and TRBJ2-6, is GAGVSQSPRYKVAKRGQDVALRCDPISGHVSLFWYQQALGQGPEFLTYFQNEAQLDKSGLPSDRFFAERPEGSVSTLKIQRTQQEDSAVYLCASSLILAGAGANVLTFGAGSRLTVL.

The J gene is TRBJ1-2, the V gene TRBV5-1; D gene unclear. The CDR3 is made up of 14 amino acids. Germline V lookup: CDR1 SGHRS, CDR2 YFSETQ. Trimming cost V 5 bases and J 0 bases, with 11 bases left between them. The CDR3 reads CASSPKQSNYGYTF. The DNA of the CDR3 is TGCGCCAGCAGTCCTAAACAGTCTAACTATGGCTACACCTTC.

The V gene is TRBV9, the J gene TRBJ2-1; 12 bases line up with TRBD2. Germline CDR1 SGDLS, CDR2 YYNGEE. V trimming: 3 bases; J trimming: 6 bases; junction bases outside the gene matches: 7. The CDR3 has 16 amino acids. The CDR3 region has the DNA TGTGCCAGCAGCGGGCCGGGACTAGCGGGCCGCAATGAGCAGTTCTTC. Protein product: CASSGPGLAGRNEQFF. Using reference TRBV9 and TRBJ2-1 for the parts outside the CDR3, the full variable domain is DSGVTQTPKHLITATGQRVTLRCSPRSGDLSVYWYQQSLDQGLQFLIQYYNGEERAKGNILERFSAQQFPDLHSELNLSSLELGDSALYFCASSGPGLAGRNEQFFGPGTRLTVL.

The rearrangement uses TRBV27 and TRBJ1-5; D ambiguous. The V gene's germline CDR1 is MNHEY and CDR2 SMNVEV (reference sequence). V was pared by 0 bases and J by 4 bases, with 10 bases between. The CDR3 covers 15 residues. The CDR3 loop reads CASSLSSGANQPQHF. CDR3 DNA: TGTGCCAGCAGTTTATCTTCGGGAGCTAATCAGCCCCAGCATTTT.

The genes are TRBV19 and TRBJ1-2; a weak D match, TRBD1 (5 bases). V shed 1 base and J shed 4 bases, with 13 bases lying between them. The CDR3 has 15 residues. Per germline, CDR1 LNHDA and CDR2 SQIVND (reference sequence). The CDR3 DNA reads as TGTGCCAGTAGTATAGGTCCAGGGATAATCTATGGCTACACCTTC. Its protein is CASSIGPGIIYGYTF.

The table lists this clone with a count of one. This chain links TRBV5-1 with TRBJ2-1, with 7 bases lining up with TRBD2. The CDR3 spans 14 residues. The J segment lost 7 bases and the V segment lost 2 bases, leaving 6 bases of the junction unmatched. The germline V gene has CDR1 SGHRS and CDR2 YFSETQ. The CDR3 nucleotides are TGCGCCAGCAGCTTAAGCGGGGAGCATAATGAGCAGTTCTTC. The encoded protein is CASSLSGEHNEQFF.